This note documents a single TCR beta chain sequence. The sample belongs to a study of blood T cell repertoires in COVID-19. Across the whole study: PBMCs, B-cell-depleted T cells, or T cells were the source of the cDNA or gDNA that made up the material.

V lost 2 bases and J lost 4; bases outside the gene matches: 11. This CDR3 region has 17 residues. The germline gives CDR1 ENHRY, CDR2 SYGVKD. In the source study's methods: Amplification from reference gene primers served as the basis for estimated nucleated cell counts. Only in-frame clones appear in the TCRdb table, and some are missing; sequencing was by immunoSEQ multiplex PCR. The V and J calls and clone size were taken over from that table, and D and trimming were inferred from the DNA. The data hold about 270,000 clones, with over 75% observed a single time. This chain joins TRBV10-3 and TRBJ2-5; 9 positions agree with TRBD2. The sequence was obtained from a human donor in a cohort sampled during active COVID-19. The sequenced sample consisted of peripheral blood. The DNA of the CDR3 is TGTGCCATCAGTGAGAGCCCTAGCGGGATGGGTCCAGAGACCCAGTACTTC. Translated: CAISESPSGMGPETQYF.